Listed here are 32 T cell receptor beta chains from one sample, sequenced in a study of T-cell memory formation after mild COVID-19. TCRdb re-called the 5' RACE reads through MiXCR, storing one row per CDR3 protein. Of 140,000 to 150,000 distinct CDR3 sequences listed, around 25% are singletons. Specimen: PBMCs or a T cell subset sorted from them (not recorded which). These receptors were collected from an adult woman who had mild COVID-19 (a few samples of this study predate the infection). Cell type and time point are not known.

In nucleotides, the CDR3 is TGTGCCAGCAGTGAAGCTAGCGGATGGAGGCAGTTCTTC. Residues: CASSEASGWRQFF. The gene calls are TRBV2 and TRBJ2-1; D might be TRBD2 (6 bases). Germline CDR1 is SNHLY and CDR2 is FYNNEI. The CDR3 contains 13 residues. Trimming removed 0 bases from V and 12 bases from J, with 12 bases in between.

The chain combines TRBV7-9 with TRBJ1-2, with D perhaps matching TRBD1 (6 bases). The CDR3 contains 13 residues. V dropped 5 bases and J dropped 8 bases, with 15 bases sitting between them. The germline V gene encodes CDR1 SEHNR and CDR2 FQNEAQ (reference sequence). The CDR3 region is CASSRRQAPGYTF. The CDR3, as DNA: TGTGCCAGCAGCCGCCGACAGGCCCCGGGCTACACCTTC.

The chain carries TRBV20-1 and TRBJ1-2; tentative D call: TRBD1 (5 bases). V was cut by 3 bases and J by 0 bases, with 11 bases left in between. CDR1 and CDR2 from the germline V gene are DFQATT and SNEGSKA (reference sequence). The CDR3 covers 14 residues. The CDR3 region is CSASRQPANYGYTF. The DNA for the CDR3 is TGCAGTGCTAGTCGACAGCCCGCTAACTATGGCTACACCTTC.

This clonotype is a singleton in its sample. The chain links TRBV14 to TRBJ1-1; D is uncertain. Between the trimmed V and J ends, which lost 4 bases and 0 bases, there was a span of 6 bases. The CDR3 length is 13 residues. Germline CDR1 reads SGHDN; CDR2 reads FVKESK. The CDR3 is CASSPSLNTEAFF. Written as DNA, the CDR3 is TGTGCCAGCAGCCCCAGCTTGAACACTGAAGCTTTCTTT. Variable domain in full (rest from reference TRBV14 and TRBJ1-1): EAGVTQFPSHSVIEKGQTVTLRCDPISGHDNLYWYRRVMGKEIKFLLHFVKESKQDESGMPNNRFLAERTGGTYSTLKVQPAELEDSGVYFCASSPSLNTEAFFGQGTRLTVV.

In its sample, this clonotype was seen a few times. The chain couples TRBV30 to TRBJ2-1; 12 bases align to TRBD2. The germline gives CDR1 GTSNPN, CDR2 SVGIG (reference sequence). The CDR3 sequence is 15 residues long. Germline trimming cut 7 bases from V and 9 bases from J; bases unmatched to any gene: 13. This CDR3 is CASDPLAGGTGEQFF. The CDR3 DNA reads as TGTGCCTCCGACCCCCTAGCGGGAGGGACTGGTGAGCAGTTCTTC. Based on the CDR3 plus reference TRBV30 and TRBJ2-1, the full variable domain is SQTIHQWPATLVQPVGSPLSLECTVEGTSNPNLYWYRQAAGRGLQLLFYSVGIGQISSEVPQNLSASRPQDRQFILSSKKLLLSDSGFYLCASDPLAGGTGEQFFGPGTRLTVL.

V is TRBV5-6 and J is TRBJ1-2, with no clear D. The CDR3 runs 14 residues. Germline assignment: CDR1 SGHDT and CDR2 YYEEEE. Trimming removed 1 base at V and 5 bases at J, with 12 bases between. CDR3: CASSLNPSDYGYTF. The CDR3 DNA reads as TGTGCCAGCAGCTTGAACCCCTCCGATTATGGCTACACCTTC.

The table lists this clonotype with many counts. This chain uses TRBV7-2 with TRBJ2-5; the match to TRBD2 covers 9 bases. Looked up from germline, CDR1 is SGHTA and CDR2 is FQGNSA. V lost 5 bases to trimming and J lost 5 bases; unmatched junction nucleotides: 9. This CDR3 is 15 amino acids long. The CDR3 sequence: CASSRSGGTGETQYF. The CDR3 nucleotides read TGTGCCAGCAGCCGAAGCGGGGGGACCGGGGAGACCCAGTACTTC. The complete variable domain, with remaining parts taken from reference TRBV7-2 and TRBJ2-5, reads GAGVSQSPSNKVTEKGKDVELRCDPISGHTALYWYRQSLGQGLEFLIYFQGNSAPDKSGLPSDRFSAERTGGSVSTLTIQRTQQEDSAVYLCASSRSGGTGETQYFGPGTRLLVL.

This clonotype appeared a few times. V and J are TRBV6-5 and TRBJ2-1; D is unresolved. The CDR3 loop spans 14 amino acids. The V end lost 8 bases, the J end lost 0 bases, and 11 bases lay between the germline ends. Germline-derived CDR1 and CDR2 are MNHEY and SVGAGI. The CDR3 spells CASGLTSSYNEQFF. The CDR3 DNA reads as TGTGCCAGCGGGCTCACCAGCTCCTACAATGAGCAGTTCTTC.

The chain employs TRBV5-6 and TRBJ2-2; tentative D call: TRBD2 (6 bases). The CDR3 spans 17 residues. Germline V lookup: CDR1 SGHDT, CDR2 YYEEEE. Between the trimmed V and J ends, which lost 5 bases and 2 bases, there was a span of 19 bases. CDR3 sequence reads: CASSYPGGVTNTGELFF. The DNA for the CDR3 is TGTGCCAGCAGTTACCCTGGCGGGGTCACTAACACCGGGGAGCTGTTTTTT. Using reference TRBV5-6 and TRBJ2-2 for the parts outside the CDR3, the full variable domain is DAGVTQSPTHLIKTRGQQVTLRCSPKSGHDTVSWYQQALGQGPQFIFQYYEEEERQRGNFPDRFSGHQFPNYSSELNVNALLLGDSALYLCASSYPGGVTNTGELFFGEGSRLTVL.

This clonotype was seen a few times. V and J are TRBV15 and TRBJ2-7; no clear D. The germline V gene has CDR1 LNHNV and CDR2 YYDKDF (reference sequence). V gave up 4 bases and J gave up 3 bases, with 10 bases separating them. The CDR3 runs to 13 residues. CDR3 sequence reads: CATSTEIHYEQYF. The CDR3 nucleotides read TGTGCCACCAGCACAGAGATTCACTACGAGCAGTACTTC.

Only a few counts were recorded for this clonotype. The chain carries TRBV7-9 and TRBJ1-1; D unresolved. The CDR3 runs to 14 residues. V lost 2 bases, J lost 8 bases, and 15 bases lay in between. Germline loops: CDR1 SEHNR, CDR2 FQNEAQ (reference sequence). The CDR3 DNA reads as TGTGCCAGCAGCTTACTCATTAACTCCAGGGAAGCTTTCTTT. Translation: CASSLLINSREAFF.

As to this clonotype: It may be a read error: a sequence one base away is much more abundant. V gene TRBV4-1 combines with J gene TRBJ2-7, with D perhaps matching TRBD1 (5 bases). Germline CDR1 and CDR2: MGHRA and YSYEKL. The CDR3 sequence is 14 residues long. V was trimmed by 6 bases and J by 6 bases, leaving 18 bases between them. CDR3 sequence: CASRQAITKGEQYF. Written as DNA, the CDR3 is TGCGCCAGCAGACAGGCTATTACCAAGGGCGAGCAGTACTTC.

The count of this clonotype is one. This chain links TRBV20-1 with TRBJ1-5; 8 bases fit TRBD1. CDR3 length equals 15 residues. Germline V gene sequence: CDR1 DFQATT, CDR2 SNEGSKA (reference sequence). J gave up 7 bases and V 1 base, and 9 bases lay outside the gene matches. The CDR3 coding sequence is TGCAGTGCTAGAGCGGACAGGGATTCGTACCAGCCCCAGCATTTT. Translating it yields CSARADRDSYQPQHF.

This clonotype was detected ten times or more. This chain uses TRBV12-3 or TRBV12-4 with TRBJ1-1; D may be TRBD1 (6 bases). V was shortened by 10 bases and J by 1 base, with 19 bases between the two germline ends. This CDR3 has 15 amino acids. The CDR3 loop is CAITGGRIKNTEAFF. Here the CDR3 DNA reads TGTGCCATCACGGGGGGGCGGATCAAGAACACTGAAGCTTTCTTT.

V is TRBV4-1 and J is TRBJ2-7; no clear D gene. The V gene's germline CDR1 is MGHRA and CDR2 YSYEKL. The CDR3 length is 11 residues. The germline V and J ends were trimmed by 8 bases and 4 bases, with 9 bases remaining between them. Here the CDR3 DNA reads TGCGCCAGCGGAGAACAGTACGAGCAGTACTTC. It encodes CASGEQYEQYF.

The V gene is TRBV7-9, the J gene TRBJ2-1; TRBD1 or TRBD2 may be the D gene (5 bases each). V lost 5 bases and J lost 1, with 15 bases in between. Germline-derived CDR1 and CDR2 are SEHNR and FQNEAQ (reference sequence). CDR3 length: 16 residues. The CDR3 DNA sequence: TGTGCCAGCAGCCCAACGGGGACGGAATCCTACAATGAGCAGTTCTTC. It encodes CASSPTGTESYNEQFF.

The chain has TRBV4-3 and TRBJ2-7; D not certain. The CDR3 runs to 15 residues. V lost 0 bases, J lost 0 bases, and 9 bases lay in between. Germline CDR1 and CDR2: LGHNA and YSLEER. The CDR3 DNA is TGCGCCAGCAGCCAAGAATCTCTGGGCTCCTACGAGCAGTACTTC. This codes for CASSQESLGSYEQYF.

This chain joins TRBV7-2 and TRBJ2-3; D uncertain. Trimming removed 5 bases at V and 2 bases at J, with 17 bases between. Per the germline V gene, CDR1 is SGHTA and CDR2 is FQGNSA. The CDR3 is 16 amino acids. The CDR3 sequence is CASSTAYYPPTDTQYF. The DNA of the CDR3 is TGTGCCAGCAGCACTGCGTACTACCCTCCCACAGATACGCAGTATTTT. The full variable domain, in which reference TRBV7-2 and TRBJ2-3 provide the parts outside the CDR3, is GAGVSQSPSNKVTEKGKDVELRCDPISGHTALYWYRQSLGQGLEFLIYFQGNSAPDKSGLPSDRFSAERTGGSVSTLTIQRTQQEDSAVYLCASSTAYYPPTDTQYFGPGTRLTVL.

The V gene is TRBV18, the J gene TRBJ2-7, with TRBD2 as a possible D gene (5 bases). V was shortened by 3 bases and J by 7 bases, with 16 bases between the two germline ends. The CDR3 sequence is 14 residues long. CDR1 is KGHSH and CDR2 is LQKENI in the germline V gene. CDR3 residues: CASSPPLVGAEQYF. The CDR3 nucleotides are TGTGCCAGCTCACCCCCCTTGGTGGGAGCGGAGCAGTACTTC.

The gene calls are TRBV15 and TRBJ1-6; 7 nucleotides agree with TRBD1. Trimming cost V 3 bases and J 10 bases; bases outside gene matches: 6. CDR1 is LNHNV, CDR2 YYDKDF, per germline (reference sequence). The CDR3 runs 14 residues. For the CDR3, the DNA is TGTGCCACCAGCAGCCAGGGGGAGGCCTCACCCCTCCACTTT. Amino acid sequence: CATSSQGEASPLHF.

This clonotype was picked up a small number of times. The J gene is TRBJ1-6, the V gene TRBV14, with D hard to call. V lost 4 bases to trimming and J lost 7 bases, with 8 bases between them. Germline V gene data show CDR1 as SGHDN and CDR2 as FVKESK. The CDR3 runs 13 residues. The CDR3 loop reads CASSLTENSPLHF. Here the CDR3 DNA reads TGTGCCAGCAGCCTTACAGAAAATTCACCCCTCCACTTT.

The gene calls are TRBV7-2 and TRBJ1-2; no clear D gene. V lost 5 bases and J 10 bases, leaving 17 bases between the germline ends. The CDR3 runs to 13 residues. Germline loops: CDR1 SGHTA, CDR2 FQGNSA. For the CDR3, the DNA is TGTGCCAGCAGCCTTACCCTTTCGGGATTCTACACCTTC. Translated: CASSLTLSGFYTF.

The chain joins TRBV20-1 to TRBJ2-1; 12 positions agree with TRBD2. V lost 4 bases and J lost 5; bases outside the gene matches: 3. The germline gives CDR1 DFQATT, CDR2 SNEGSKA (reference sequence). This CDR3 has 14 residues. The chain's CDR3 is CSATRLAGDNEQFF. CDR3 bases: TGCAGTGCTACTCGACTAGCGGGAGACAATGAGCAGTTCTTC.

This sequence joins TRBV12-3 or TRBV12-4 and TRBJ2-7; D perhaps matches TRBD2 (7 bases). V was clipped by 4 bases and J by 7 bases, with 26 bases between them. The CDR3 is 17 residues long. CDR3 sequence (DNA): TGTGCCAGCAGTTCGTCCAGCGGGACACAAACAGGTACGGAGCAGTACTTC. Amino acid sequence: CASSSSSGTQTGTEQYF.

The CDR3 sequence is CASSHSLESKNIQYF. Written as DNA, the CDR3 is TGTGCCAGCAGTCACTCGCTCGAGTCCAAAAACATTCAGTACTTC. This sequence joins TRBV12-3 or TRBV12-4 and TRBJ2-4; D is ambiguous. This CDR3 comprises 15 residues. Trimming pared 5 bases from V and 2 bases from J, leaving 13 bases between.

This clonotype was detected a few times. The gene calls are TRBV7-6 and TRBJ2-5; the D call may be TRBD1 or TRBD2 (5 bases each). Between the trimmed V and J ends, which lost 5 bases and 4 bases, there was a span of 20 bases. Germline V CDR1 and CDR2: SGHVS, FNYEAQ. This CDR3 has 16 amino acids. The DNA of the CDR3 is TGTGCCAGCAGCGAACCCAACGGTCGGGACCGAGAGACCCAGTACTTC. It yields the protein CASSEPNGRDRETQYF.

There are a few counts of this clonotype. The genes are TRBV7-2 and TRBJ2-7; D remains unclear. V was cut by 1 base and J by 5 bases, with 15 bases left in between. Germline V gives CDR1 SGHTA, CDR2 FQGNSA. The CDR3 sequence is 15 residues long. CDR3 coding DNA: TGTGCCAGCAGCTTAGAAGCGCCCGGTGCCCACGAGCAGTACTTC. Residues: CASSLEAPGAHEQYF.

This chain joins TRBV5-6 and TRBJ2-7; D uncertain. The length of the CDR3 is 14 residues. V lost 1 base to trimming and J lost 6 bases, with 14 bases between them. The germline V gene encodes CDR1 SGHDT and CDR2 YYEEEE. CDR3 sequence reads: CASSLILASGEQYF. The DNA of the CDR3 is TGTGCCAGCAGCTTGATTTTGGCTTCTGGCGAGCAGTACTTC.

This chain uses TRBV12-3 or TRBV12-4 with TRBJ1-1, with TRBD1 matching over 7 bases. This CDR3 is 16 amino acids long. Trimming removed 4 bases from V and 3 bases from J; junction bases left unmatched: 11. In DNA, the CDR3 is TGTGCCAGCAGTTCTCGACAGGGACTTCCGGACACTGAAGCTTTCTTT. Its translation: CASSSRQGLPDTEAFF.

The chain combines TRBV6-5 with TRBJ1-2; tentative D call: TRBD1 (5 bases). The ends were cut back, 0 bases at V and 4 bases at J, with 6 bases in the middle. Germline values: CDR1 MNHEY, CDR2 SVGAGI. The CDR3 has 13 residues. For the CDR3, the DNA is TGTGCCAGCAGTTACTCAGACAGCTATGGCTACACCTTC. Translating gives CASSYSDSYGYTF.

This clonotype has a handful of counts. The chain is built from TRBV7-9 and TRBJ2-7; 7 bases are shared with TRBD1. With V trimmed by 5 bases and J by 0 bases, 4 bases remained unmatched. CDR1 is SEHNR and CDR2 is FQNEAQ in the germline V gene (reference sequence). The CDR3 is 14 residues long. DNA of the CDR3: TGTGCCAGCAGCCAGGACAGGAGCTCCTACGAGCAGTACTTC. Residues: CASSQDRSSYEQYF.

This clonotype was found a few times. The rearrangement links TRBV12-3 or TRBV12-4 to TRBJ2-3, with 12 bases identical to TRBD2. The CDR3 totals 17 residues. Germline trimming cut 6 bases from V and 4 bases from J; bases unmatched to any gene: 11. The CDR3 DNA is TGTGCCAGCAGCGGTAACCTAGCGGGGGGGCCGTCAGATACGCAGTATTTT. Amino acid sequence: CASSGNLAGGPSDTQYF.